One and the same sample provided the 26 T cell receptor beta chains below, sequenced in a study of identical twins. Using its own MiXCR run on the 5' RACE reads, TCRdb lists one record per CDR3 protein. The sample has around 1.7 million distinct CDR3 sequences, around 33% seen once. The sequenced sample was cord blood. These receptors all come from a newborn girl in good health.

This clonotype occurred a few times. The rearrangement uses TRBV27 and TRBJ1-5; a possible D gene is TRBD1 (5 bases). CDR3 length: 13 residues. Germline assignment: CDR1 MNHEY and CDR2 SMNVEV (reference sequence). Trimming removed 3 bases from V and 7 bases from J, with 10 bases in between. CDR3 DNA: TGTGCCAGCAGTTTTAAGGGGAGGCAGCCCCAGCATTTT. This gives the protein CASSFKGRQPQHF.

The chain recombines TRBV20-1 with TRBJ1-5; D remains unclear. The CDR3 is made up of 15 amino acids. Per germline, CDR1 DFQATT and CDR2 SNEGSKA (reference sequence). Trimming stripped 2 bases from V and 2 bases from J, with 13 bases between. In nucleotides, the CDR3 is TGCAGTGCTAGACGAGGGAATCGTGGCAATCAGCCCCAGCATTTT. Its translation is CSARRGNRGNQPQHF.

The genes are TRBV5-1 and TRBJ2-3, with TRBD2 matching over 9 bases. V was pared by 0 bases and J by 1 base, with 3 bases of the junction left unmatched. The germline V gene has CDR1 SGHRS and CDR2 YFSETQ. The CDR3 length is 16 residues. The CDR3 DNA follows: TGCGCCAGCAGCTTGGCAGGACTAGCGCGCACAGATACGCAGTATTTT. Protein sequence: CASSLAGLARTDTQYF.

As for this clonotype: An end of the junction does not agree with germline; a read error may underlie this. The J gene is TRBJ2-2, the V gene TRBV5-1; a weak D match, TRBD2 (5 bases). The CDR3 is made up of 14 amino acids. Germline CDR1 reads SGHRS; CDR2 reads YFSETQ. The CDR3 loop reads CASSWRTHTGEPFF. The CDR3 DNA reads TGCGCCAGCAGCTGGAGGACTCACACCGGGGAGCCGTTTTTT.

The gene calls are TRBV18 and TRBJ1-6, with 8 bases that match TRBD1. Trimming cost V 3 bases and J 5 bases; bases outside gene matches: 3. CDR3 length equals 15 residues. CDR1 is KGHSH and CDR2 is LQKENI in the germline V gene. CDR3 protein: CASSPTGVHNSPLHF. The CDR3 DNA is TGTGCCAGCTCACCGACAGGGGTACATAATTCACCCCTCCACTTT.

The genes are TRBV12-3 or TRBV12-4 and TRBJ2-5, with TRBD2 matching 10 bases. Unmatched junction bases numbered 9, after V lost 3 bases and J lost 5 bases. CDR3 length: 16 amino acids. The CDR3 nucleotides read TGTGCCAGCAGTTTCGAGCCAGCGGGGGGGCGGGAGACCCAGTACTTC. Its protein is CASSFEPAGGRETQYF.

This clonotype was seen more than once but under ten times. This chain uses TRBV5-1 with TRBJ2-5; maybe TRBD2 (6 bases). V lost 5 bases, J lost 2 bases, and 10 bases lay in between. The germline V gene encodes CDR1 SGHRS and CDR2 YFSETQ. The CDR3 spans 13 residues. The CDR3 here is CASRGLQQETQYF. The CDR3 DNA reads as TGCGCCAGCAGGGGACTCCAACAAGAGACCCAGTACTTC.

This chain joins TRBV12-3 or TRBV12-4 and TRBJ2-1; TRBD2 might be the D (7 bases). Trimming stripped 7 bases from V and 4 bases from J, with 20 bases between. The CDR3 runs 16 residues. The chain's CDR3 is CASTPRGGGSYNEQFF. CDR3 nucleotides: TGTGCCAGCACCCCGAGAGGGGGGGGCTCTTACAATGAGCAGTTCTTC.

The chain is built from TRBV5-1 and TRBJ2-7; 9 nucleotides agree with TRBD2. The CDR3 runs to 15 residues. Germline V gene sequence: CDR1 SGHRS, CDR2 YFSETQ. The V and J ends lost 0 bases and 3 bases, in that order; junction bases with no gene match: 4. The CDR3 sequence: CASSLEAGGLYEQYF. The CDR3 nucleotides are TGCGCCAGCAGCTTGGAGGCGGGAGGGCTCTACGAGCAGTACTTC.

This clonotype was observed many times. This chain uses TRBV5-1 with TRBJ2-7; D unclear. Germline V gives CDR1 SGHRS, CDR2 YFSETQ. The CDR3 totals 11 residues. V was clipped by 4 bases and J by 4 bases, with 6 bases between them. CDR3 sequence: CASSGQYEQYF. The CDR3 nucleotides read TGCGCCAGCAGCGGCCAATACGAGCAGTACTTC.

This clonotype occurred a few times. The chain carries TRBV6-5 and TRBJ2-7; the D gene is possibly TRBD1 (6 bases). This CDR3 region has 15 residues. The V gene lost 6 bases and the J gene lost 0 bases, with 15 bases spanning the gap. CDR1 MNHEY and CDR2 SVGAGI come from the germline V gene. The DNA for the CDR3 is TGTGCCAGCAGGCCAGGACAGTCGAGCTCCTACGAGCAGTACTTC. Its protein is CASRPGQSSSYEQYF.

J is TRBJ1-1 and V is TRBV21-1. TRBV21-1 is a known pseudogene. The CDR3 consists of 17 residues. The CDR3 is CASIPATIQDSNTEAFF. CDR3 coding DNA: TGTGCCAGCATCCCGGCGACTATCCAAGACTCGAACACTGAAGCTTTCTTT.

This clonotype was seen only a few times. This sequence joins TRBV6-5 and TRBJ2-7; D gene ambiguous. Trimming removed 4 bases at V and 0 bases at J, with 13 bases between. CDR1 and CDR2 (germline): MNHEY, SVGAGI. The CDR3 spans 15 residues. Here the CDR3 reads CASSSRVAPSYEQYF. CDR3 DNA sequence: TGTGCCAGCAGTTCCAGAGTCGCCCCCTCCTACGAGCAGTACTTC.

The count of this clonotype is one. The chain is built from TRBV7-9 and TRBJ2-5, with TRBD2 as a possible D gene (6 bases). V gave up 3 bases and J gave up 11 bases, with 25 bases separating them. CDR3 length equals 16 residues. The germline CDR1 and CDR2 sequences are SEHNR and FQNEAQ (reference sequence). This chain's CDR3 is CASSLGTYRRENEQYF. The CDR3, as DNA: TGTGCCAGCAGCTTGGGGACTTACCGCCGTGAGAATGAGCAGTACTTC.

This chain links TRBV3-1 with TRBJ2-1; TRBD2 might be the D (7 bases). Germline V gene lookup returns CDR1 LGHDT and CDR2 YNNKEL (reference sequence). Trimming removed 4 bases from V and 8 bases from J, with 12 bases in between. The CDR3 loop spans 13 amino acids. The chain's CDR3 is CASSRLGGDEQFF. DNA of the CDR3: TGTGCCAGCAGCCGACTAGGGGGGGATGAGCAGTTCTTC.

This clonotype was picked up a small number of times. V is TRBV4-1 and J is TRBJ2-5, with D tentatively TRBD2 (5 bases). This CDR3 spans 14 amino acids. The ends were cut back, 2 bases at V and 5 bases at J, with 12 bases in the middle. Germline V gives CDR1 MGHRA, CDR2 YSYEKL. CDR3 sequence (DNA): TGCGCCAGCAGCCAATGGCTAGGCGGGGAGACCCAGTACTTC. It translates to CASSQWLGGETQYF.

The V call is TRBV27, the J call TRBJ2-3, with no clear D. The V gene's germline CDR1 is MNHEY and CDR2 SMNVEV (reference sequence). V lost 6 bases, J lost 5 bases, and 15 bases lay in between. The CDR3 has 14 amino acids. The CDR3: CASSHDPRGDTQYF. In nucleotides, the CDR3 is TGTGCCAGCAGCCATGACCCGAGAGGAGATACGCAGTATTTT.

V is TRBV2 and J is TRBJ2-3, with 8 nucleotides matching TRBD1. The V gene end was trimmed by 8 bases and the J gene end by 4 bases; junction bases not matched to a gene: 8. The CDR3 is 14 amino acids. The germline gives CDR1 SNHLY, CDR2 FYNNEI. In DNA form, the CDR3 reads TGTGCCAGCGAGACGACAGGGGTCCCAGATACGCAGTATTTT. This sequence encodes CASETTGVPDTQYF. Filled out from reference TRBV2 and TRBJ2-3, the complete variable domain reads EPEVTQTPSHQVTQMGQEVILRCVPISNHLYFYWYRQILGQKVEFLVSFYNNEISEKSEIFDDQFSVERPDGSNFTLKIRSTKLEDSAMYFCASETTGVPDTQYFGPGTRLTVL.

This clonotype was observed a few times. The chain carries TRBV7-9 and TRBJ1-4, with D uncertain. CDR3 length equals 16 residues. V lost 6 bases and J 0 bases, leaving 14 bases between the germline ends. CDR1 and CDR2 (germline): SEHNR, FQNEAQ (reference sequence). The CDR3 bases are TGTGCCAGCAGATCCCCCGCGGGAGCAACTAATGAAAAACTGTTTTTT. Translated, it gives CASRSPAGATNEKLFF.

The chain links TRBV5-1 to TRBJ2-4; the match to TRBD1 covers 9 bases. The CDR3 totals 18 residues. Germline CDR1 reads SGHRS; CDR2 reads YFSETQ. V was pared by 4 bases and J by 1 base, with 12 bases of the junction left unmatched. CDR3 nucleotide sequence: TGCGCCAGCAGCAAATCAACAGGGGGCGCGGGGGCCAAAAACATTCAGTACTTC. It translates to CASSKSTGGAGAKNIQYF.

The table lists this clonotype with a few counts. The V and J genes are TRBV7-9 and TRBJ2-3; 10 bases fit TRBD2. Losses at the gene ends were 1 base for V and 7 bases for J; bases not matched to a gene: 11. The germline V gene has CDR1 SEHNR and CDR2 FQNEAQ (reference sequence). The CDR3 runs 17 residues. In DNA, the CDR3 is TGTGCCAGCAGCTTAGAAGGTCAGCGGGAGGGCCGATATACGCAGTATTTT. Its protein product is CASSLEGQREGRYTQYF.

This clonotype was detected a few times. The rearrangement links TRBV11-2 to TRBJ2-7; a possible D gene is TRBD1 (6 bases). The CDR3 has 15 residues. Between the trimmed V and J ends, which lost 3 bases and 3 bases, there was a span of 15 bases. From germline, CDR1 is SGHAT and CDR2 FQNNGV. CDR3 in DNA: TGTGCCAGCAGCTTCCCCAGGGGATCGATCTACGAGCAGTACTTC. Translated: CASSFPRGSIYEQYF.

This clonotype was counted a few times. The chain has TRBV3-1 and TRBJ2-7; no definite D call. Trimming pared 4 bases from V and 0 bases from J, leaving 7 bases between. The CDR3 extends over 13 amino acids. In germline, CDR1 is LGHDT, CDR2 YNNKEL (reference sequence). The DNA for the CDR3 is TGTGCCAGCAGCCGCTCGCCCTCCTACGAGCAGTACTTC. Translated: CASSRSPSYEQYF.

The CDR3 sequence is CSARAPGLADEQYF. The CDR3 DNA follows: TGCAGTGCTAGAGCACCGGGACTAGCGGACGAGCAGTACTTC. This chain links TRBV20-1 with TRBJ2-5; 11 bases fit TRBD2. The DNA end is a closer match to TRBJ2-7, so the J assignment may be wrong. In germline, CDR1 is DFQATT, CDR2 SNEGSKA (reference sequence). This CDR3 contains 14 residues.

This clonotype was detected only once. A read error may be the cause here, since a much bigger clone is one base away. The chain combines TRBV12-3 or TRBV12-4 with TRBJ2-3, with 8 bases that match TRBD2. There are 17 residues in the CDR3. In DNA, the CDR3 is TGTGCCAGCAGTTCCCTGGGGCGGGAGGTACTGACAGATACGGAGTATTTT. Translated: CASSSLGREVLTDTEYF.

This chain connects TRBV3-1 to TRBJ2-6; D perhaps matches TRBD2 (5 bases). This CDR3 is 15 amino acids long. Germline V gives CDR1 LGHDT, CDR2 YNNKEL (reference sequence). V was shortened by 6 bases and J by 1 base, with 10 bases between the two germline ends. CDR3 protein: CASRFGGSGANVLTF. DNA of the CDR3: TGTGCCAGCAGATTTGGAGGATCTGGGGCCAACGTCCTGACTTTC.